These 18 T cell receptor beta chains were sequenced from one sample in a study of naive and memory T cell subsets. The beta constant-region primer was an equimolar mix of two oligonucleotides covering TRBC1 and TRBC2. MiXCR, run by TCRdb on the UMI-ligation and nested PCR reads, gives a single entry per CDR3 protein. The sample records approximately 140,000 distinct CDR3 sequences, approximately 15% being singletons. The sequencing input was naive CD4+ T cells from blood. The source is a human donor in good health.

At least ten counts were recorded for this clonotype. The chain links TRBV7-9 to TRBJ2-7; tentatively, D is TRBD2 (5 bases). Germline CDR1 SEHNR, CDR2 FQNEAQ (reference sequence). The CDR3 runs to 12 residues. The V gene lost 0 bases and the J gene lost 6 bases, with 6 bases spanning the gap. CDR3 nucleotide sequence: TGTGCCAGCAGCTTAGCCGGGGTCGAGCAGTACTTC. This encodes CASSLAGVEQYF.

The V call is TRBV5-4, the J call TRBJ2-3, with 7 positions matching TRBD1. Looked up from germline, CDR1 is SGHNT and CDR2 is YYREEE (reference sequence). The CDR3 runs 15 residues. The V segment lost 6 bases and the J segment 1 base; nucleotides outside the gene matches: 8. The CDR3 DNA sequence: TGTGCCAGCATCCCCTCGACAGGGCGCACAGATACGCAGTATTTT. Translating it yields CASIPSTGRTDTQYF. Complete variable domain (other parts from reference TRBV5-4 and TRBJ2-3): ETGVTQSPTHLIKTRGQQVTLRCSSQSGHNTVSWYQQALGQGPQFIFQYYREEENGRGNFPPRFSGLQFPNYSSELNVNALELDDSALYLCASIPSTGRTDTQYFGPGTRLTVL.

This clonotype has a count of ten or more. V gene TRBV7-9 combines with J gene TRBJ2-3; TRBD1 matches at 9 bases. Germline V lookup: CDR1 SEHNR, CDR2 FQNEAQ (reference sequence). The J segment lost 0 bases and the V segment lost 5 bases, leaving 12 bases of the junction unmatched. CDR3 length: 18 residues. Here the CDR3 reads CASSPRPGQGSSTDTQYF. The CDR3 DNA sequence: TGTGCCAGCAGCCCTCGACCGGGACAGGGATCTAGCACAGATACGCAGTATTTT.

This clonotype has more than one count but fewer than ten. This chain joins TRBV12-3 or TRBV12-4 and TRBJ1-3; D is perhaps TRBD1 (5 bases). V was shortened by 5 bases and J by 0 bases, with 11 bases between the two germline ends. The CDR3 covers 15 residues. CDR3 amino acids: CASSDDRSSGNTIYF. The CDR3 DNA reads TGTGCCAGCAGTGACGACAGAAGCTCTGGAAACACCATATATTTT.

The table lists this clonotype with a count of one. This chain connects TRBV7-1 to TRBJ2-3; TRBD2 agrees at 15 bases. TRBV7-1 is labeled an ORF, and its function is uncertain. Trimming cost V 5 bases and J 4 bases; bases outside gene matches: 4. The CDR3 sequence is 16 residues long. The CDR3 bases are TGTGCCAGCAGCATCGGGACTAGCGGGAGGCCAGATACGCAGTATTTT. Translation: CASSIGTSGRPDTQYF.

A remark on this clonotype: The final CDR3 position lacks the conserved phenylalanine or tryptophan, pointing to a likely read error. The chain links TRBV25-1 to TRBJ2-7; 10 nucleotides match TRBD2. Germline loops: CDR1 MGHDK, CDR2 SYGVNS. CDR3 length: 17 residues. V shed 2 bases, J shed 3 bases, and the junction held 10 bases outside the gene matches. CDR3 nucleotides: TGTGCCAGCAGTGAACTAGCGGGAGTGCAGAGGAGCTACGAGCAGTACTAC. This codes for CASSELAGVQRSYEQYY.

This clonotype was detected only a few times. The chain recombines TRBV19 with TRBJ1-1; D gene unclear. The CDR3 consists of 11 residues. Germline CDR1 and CDR2: LNHDA and SQIVND (reference sequence). Trimming removed 7 bases from V and 0 bases from J, with 3 bases in between. In nucleotides, the CDR3 is TGTGCCAGTAATGTGAACACTGAAGCTTTCTTT. Residues: CASNVNTEAFF.

This clonotype appeared once. The V gene is TRBV14, the J gene TRBJ2-5; 8 bases align to TRBD2. This CDR3 region has 17 residues. The V segment lost 2 bases and the J segment 5 bases; nucleotides outside the gene matches: 13. Germline V gene sequence: CDR1 SGHDN, CDR2 FVKESK. As DNA, the CDR3 is TGTGCCAGCAGCCAATACCCCGGGACTAGTGTCGGTGAGACCCAGTACTTC. It yields the protein CASSQYPGTSVGETQYF. Using reference TRBV14 and TRBJ2-5 for the parts outside the CDR3, the full variable domain is EAGVTQFPSHSVIEKGQTVTLRCDPISGHDNLYWYRRVMGKEIKFLLHFVKESKQDESGMPNNRFLAERTGGTYSTLKVQPAELEDSGVYFCASSQYPGTSVGETQYFGPGTRLLVL.

This chain links TRBV14 with TRBJ2-7; D uncertain. The CDR3 consists of 15 residues. CDR1 SGHDN and CDR2 FVKESK come from the germline V gene. Trimming took 4 bases from V and 0 from J, leaving 13 bases between them. CDR3: CASSLIHSPSYEQYF. As DNA, the CDR3 is TGTGCCAGCAGCCTCATTCATTCCCCCTCCTACGAGCAGTACTTC.

The sample holds a few counts of this clonotype. The rearrangement uses TRBV20-1 and TRBJ2-7; the match to TRBD1 covers 9 bases. The J segment lost 3 bases and the V segment lost 6 bases, leaving 15 bases of the junction unmatched. CDR3 length: 16 residues. Germline loops: CDR1 DFQATT, CDR2 SNEGSKA (reference sequence). This chain's CDR3 is CSALLTGGENRYEQYF. As DNA, the CDR3 is TGCAGTGCCCTCCTGACAGGGGGGGAAAATCGCTACGAGCAGTACTTC.

In DNA, the CDR3 is TGTGCCAGCAGTCTGGGACAGCAGTCCGGAAACACCATATATTTT. Its protein is CASSLGQQSGNTIYF. The chain couples TRBV6-5 to TRBJ1-3; 7 positions agree with TRBD1. CDR1 is MNHEY, CDR2 SVGAGI, per germline. The CDR3 is 15 amino acids. Trimming at V came to 5 bases and at J to 4 bases, leaving 8 bases not matched to a gene.

The rearrangement joins TRBV5-4 to TRBJ2-5; TRBD2 is a possible D gene (5 bases). The CDR3 totals 12 residues. V shed 5 bases and J shed 4 bases, with 9 bases lying between them. Germline V lookup: CDR1 SGHNT, CDR2 YYREEE (reference sequence). CDR3 nucleotide sequence: TGTGCCAGCAGTTCGGGGATAGAGACCCAGTACTTC. The encoded protein is CASSSGIETQYF. Drawing the rest from reference TRBV5-4 and TRBJ2-5, the complete variable domain is ETGVTQSPTHLIKTRGQQVTLRCSSQSGHNTVSWYQQALGQGPQFIFQYYREEENGRGNFPPRFSGLQFPNYSSELNVNALELDDSALYLCASSSGIETQYFGPGTRLLVL.

This clonotype was seen a handful of times. The rearrangement links TRBV13 to TRBJ2-7, with 13 bases identical to TRBD2. Looked up from germline, CDR1 is PRHDT and CDR2 is FYEKMQ (reference sequence). V lost 5 bases to trimming and J lost 2 bases; unmatched junction nucleotides: 9. The length of the CDR3 is 17 residues. CDR3 in amino acids: CASSPGTSGIYTYEQYF. CDR3 DNA sequence: TGTGCCAGCAGCCCGGGGACTAGCGGGATTTACACCTACGAGCAGTACTTC.

The genes are TRBV18 and TRBJ2-7, with 9 bases that match TRBD1. CDR1 is KGHSH and CDR2 is LQKENI in the germline V gene. This CDR3 region has 14 residues. V was clipped by 4 bases and J by 4 bases; unmatched bases: 5. The CDR3 spells CASSHRDRAYEQYF. Written as DNA, the CDR3 is TGTGCCAGCTCACACCGGGACAGGGCATACGAGCAGTACTTC.

This clonotype was counted only a few times. The chain employs TRBV18 and TRBJ2-7; D may match TRBD1 or TRBD2 (5 bases each). The V gene lost 0 bases and the J gene lost 6 bases, with 9 bases spanning the gap. Germline V CDR1 and CDR2: KGHSH, LQKENI. The CDR3 extends over 13 amino acids. The DNA of the CDR3 is TGTGCCAGCTCACCACCAGCCGGGACCGAGCAGTACTTC. It yields the protein CASSPPAGTEQYF.

This clonotype was counted only a few times. The chain is built from TRBV4-1 and TRBJ1-3; no clear D. Germline CDR1 and CDR2: MGHRA and YSYEKL. Deletions cut 0 bases from V and 0 bases from J, with 9 bases between. The CDR3 totals 16 residues. The CDR3 region has the DNA TGCGCCAGCAGCCAAGAAAGAACCCTCTCTGGAAACACCATATATTTT. It translates to CASSQERTLSGNTIYF.

In its sample, this clonotype was seen once. The chain employs TRBV7-2 and TRBJ2-7; 7 bases match TRBD1. CDR1 and CDR2 from the germline V gene are SGHTA and FQGNSA. V was clipped by 2 bases and J by 3 bases; unmatched bases: 4. The CDR3 loop spans 14 amino acids. The CDR3 loop reads CASSLLTGYYEQYF. CDR3 DNA sequence: TGTGCCAGCAGCTTACTGACAGGGTACTACGAGCAGTACTTC.

This clonotype was recorded a few times. The chain employs TRBV10-1 and TRBJ2-2, with TRBD2 matching over 8 bases. V lost 3 bases to trimming and J lost 4 bases; unmatched junction nucleotides: 7. Germline values: CDR1 WNHNN, CDR2 SYGVQD (reference sequence). CDR3 length equals 16 residues. Here the CDR3 DNA reads TGCGCCAGCAGTGAACAAGCGGGAGCCGTCACCGGGGAGCTGTTTTTT. Its protein is CASSEQAGAVTGELFF.